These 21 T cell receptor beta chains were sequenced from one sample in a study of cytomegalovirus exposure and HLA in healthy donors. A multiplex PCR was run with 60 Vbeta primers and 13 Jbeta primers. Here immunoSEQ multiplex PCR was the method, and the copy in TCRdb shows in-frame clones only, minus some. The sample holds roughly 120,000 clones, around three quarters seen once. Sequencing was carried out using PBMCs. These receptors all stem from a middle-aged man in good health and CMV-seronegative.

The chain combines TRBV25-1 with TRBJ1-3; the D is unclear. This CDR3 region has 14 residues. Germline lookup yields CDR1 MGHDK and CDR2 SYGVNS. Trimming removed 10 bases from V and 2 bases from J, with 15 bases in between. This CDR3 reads CATSPPGAGNTIYF. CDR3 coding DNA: TGTGCCACCTCGCCCCCCGGGGCTGGAAACACCATATATTTT.

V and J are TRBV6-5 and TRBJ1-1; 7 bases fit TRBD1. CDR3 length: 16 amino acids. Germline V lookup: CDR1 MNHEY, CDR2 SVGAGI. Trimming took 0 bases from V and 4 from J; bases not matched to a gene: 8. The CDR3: CASSYSSRGRGTEAFF. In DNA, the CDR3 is TGTGCCAGCAGTTACTCGAGTAGGGGGCGCGGCACTGAAGCTTTCTTT.

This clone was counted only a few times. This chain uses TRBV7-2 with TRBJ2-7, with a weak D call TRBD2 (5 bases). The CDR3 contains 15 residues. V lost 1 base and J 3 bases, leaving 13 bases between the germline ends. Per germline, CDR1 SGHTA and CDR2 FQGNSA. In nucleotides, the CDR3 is TGTGCCAGCAGCTTAGAGTCGGGGTCCCTCTACGAGCAGTACTTC. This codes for CASSLESGSLYEQYF.

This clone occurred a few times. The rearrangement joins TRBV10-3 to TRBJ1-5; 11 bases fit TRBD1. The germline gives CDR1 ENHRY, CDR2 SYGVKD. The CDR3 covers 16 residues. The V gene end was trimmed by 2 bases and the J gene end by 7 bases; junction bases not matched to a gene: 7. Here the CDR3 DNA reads TGTGCCATCAGTGAGGGTGGGACAGGGGGTGGACAGCCCCAGCATTTT. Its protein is CAISEGGTGGGQPQHF.

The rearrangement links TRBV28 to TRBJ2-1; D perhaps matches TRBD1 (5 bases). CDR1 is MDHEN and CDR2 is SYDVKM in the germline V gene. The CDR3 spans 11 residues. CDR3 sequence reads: CATSQATGRFF. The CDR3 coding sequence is TGTGCGACCTCACAGGCAACAGGTCGGTTCTTC.

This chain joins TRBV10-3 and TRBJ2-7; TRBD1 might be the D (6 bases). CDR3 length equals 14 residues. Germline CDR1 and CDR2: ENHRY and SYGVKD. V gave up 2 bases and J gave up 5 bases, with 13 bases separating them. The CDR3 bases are TGTGCCATCAGTGAGGGCAGGGGAAGCGACGAGCAGTACTTC. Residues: CAISEGRGSDEQYF.

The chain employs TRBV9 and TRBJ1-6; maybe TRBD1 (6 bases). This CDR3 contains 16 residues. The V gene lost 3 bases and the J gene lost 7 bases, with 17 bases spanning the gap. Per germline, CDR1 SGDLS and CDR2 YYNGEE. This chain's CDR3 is CASSALAGTPNSPLHF. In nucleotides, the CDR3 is TGTGCCAGCAGCGCCTTAGCCGGGACACCCAATTCACCCCTCCACTTT.

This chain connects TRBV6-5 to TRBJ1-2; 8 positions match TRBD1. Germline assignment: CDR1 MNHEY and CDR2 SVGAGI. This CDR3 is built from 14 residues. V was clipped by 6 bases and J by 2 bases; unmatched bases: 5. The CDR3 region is CASSNRQGNYGYTF. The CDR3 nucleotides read TGTGCCAGCAGCAACCGACAGGGGAACTATGGCTACACCTTC.

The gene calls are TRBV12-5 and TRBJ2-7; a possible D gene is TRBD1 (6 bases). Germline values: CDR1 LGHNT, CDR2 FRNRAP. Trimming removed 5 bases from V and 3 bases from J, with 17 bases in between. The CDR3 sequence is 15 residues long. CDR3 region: CASGRETGHYYEQYF. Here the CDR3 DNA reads TGTGCTAGTGGTCGAGAAACAGGGCATTACTACGAGCAGTACTTC.

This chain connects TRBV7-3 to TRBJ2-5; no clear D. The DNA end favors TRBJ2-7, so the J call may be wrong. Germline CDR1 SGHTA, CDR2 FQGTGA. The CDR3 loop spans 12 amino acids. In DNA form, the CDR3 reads TGTGCCAGCAGCCCAAACCCCTACGAGCAGTACTTC. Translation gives CASSPNPYEQYF.

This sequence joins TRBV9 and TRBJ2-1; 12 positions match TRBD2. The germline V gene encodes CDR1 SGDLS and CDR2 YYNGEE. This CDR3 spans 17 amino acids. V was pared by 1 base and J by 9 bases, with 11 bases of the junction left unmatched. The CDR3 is CASSVPGLAGGLSEQFF. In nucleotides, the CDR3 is TGTGCCAGCAGCGTACCTGGCCTAGCGGGGGGGCTTAGTGAGCAGTTCTTC.

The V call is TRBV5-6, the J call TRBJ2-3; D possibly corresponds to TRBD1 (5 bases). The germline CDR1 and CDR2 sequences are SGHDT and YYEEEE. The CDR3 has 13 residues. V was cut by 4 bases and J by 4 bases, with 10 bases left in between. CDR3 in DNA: TGTGCCAGCAGCGTCGACAGCGCAGATACGCAGTATTTT. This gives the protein CASSVDSADTQYF. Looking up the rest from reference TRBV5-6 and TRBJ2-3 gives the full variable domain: DAGVTQSPTHLIKTRGQQVTLRCSPKSGHDTVSWYQQALGQGPQFIFQYYEEEERQRGNFPDRFSGHQFPNYSSELNVNALLLGDSALYLCASSVDSADTQYFGPGTRLTVL.

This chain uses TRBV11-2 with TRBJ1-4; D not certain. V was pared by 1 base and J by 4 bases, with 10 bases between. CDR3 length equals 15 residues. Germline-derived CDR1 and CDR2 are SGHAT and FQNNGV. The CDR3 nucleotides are TGTGCCAGCAGCTTAGCTCCTAAGAGTAATGAAAAACTGTTTTTT. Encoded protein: CASSLAPKSNEKLFF.

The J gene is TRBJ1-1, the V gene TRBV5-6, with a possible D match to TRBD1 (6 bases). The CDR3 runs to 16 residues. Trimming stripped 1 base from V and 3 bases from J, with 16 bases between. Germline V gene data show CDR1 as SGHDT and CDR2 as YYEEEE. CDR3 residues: CASSLRSRGWHTEAFF. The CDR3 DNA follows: TGTGCCAGCAGCTTGCGTAGCAGGGGATGGCACACTGAAGCTTTCTTT.

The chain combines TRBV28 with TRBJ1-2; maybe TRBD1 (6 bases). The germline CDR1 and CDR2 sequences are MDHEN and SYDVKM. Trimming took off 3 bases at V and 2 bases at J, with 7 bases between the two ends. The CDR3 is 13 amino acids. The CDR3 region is CASSFGQNYGYTF. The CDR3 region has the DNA TGTGCCAGCAGTTTCGGACAGAACTATGGCTACACCTTC.

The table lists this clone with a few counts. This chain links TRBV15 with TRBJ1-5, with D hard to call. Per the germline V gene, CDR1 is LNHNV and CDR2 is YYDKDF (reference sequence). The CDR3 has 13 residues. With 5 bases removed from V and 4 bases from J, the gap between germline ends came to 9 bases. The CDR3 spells CATSVTRNQPQHF. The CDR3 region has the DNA TGTGCCACCAGCGTAACAAGAAATCAGCCCCAGCATTTT. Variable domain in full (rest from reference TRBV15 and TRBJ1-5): DAMVIQNPRYQVTQFGKPVTLSCSQTLNHNVMYWYQQKSSQAPKLLFHYYDKDFNNEADTPDNFQSRRPNTSFCFLDIRSPGLGDTAMYLCATSVTRNQPQHFGDGTRLSIL.

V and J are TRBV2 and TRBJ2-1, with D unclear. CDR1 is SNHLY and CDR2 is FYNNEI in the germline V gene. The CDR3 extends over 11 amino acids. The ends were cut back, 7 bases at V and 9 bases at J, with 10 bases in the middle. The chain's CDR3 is CASNLGSEQFF. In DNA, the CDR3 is TGTGCCAGCAATCTGGGCAGTGAGCAGTTCTTC. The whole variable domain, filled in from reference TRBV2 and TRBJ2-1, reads EPEVTQTPSHQVTQMGQEVILRCVPISNHLYFYWYRQILGQKVEFLVSFYNNEISEKSEIFDDQFSVERPDGSNFTLKIRSTKLEDSAMYFCASNLGSEQFFGPGTRLTVL.

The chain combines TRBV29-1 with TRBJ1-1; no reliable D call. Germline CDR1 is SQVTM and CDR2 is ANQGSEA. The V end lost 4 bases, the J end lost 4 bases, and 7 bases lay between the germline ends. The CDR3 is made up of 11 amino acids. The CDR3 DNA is TGCAGCGTTGTCCTCGTCACTGAAGCTTTCTTT. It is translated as CSVVLVTEAFF.

The CDR3 reads CASSPPGGKLFF. The CDR3, as DNA: TGTGCCAGCTCACCACCGGGAGGAAAACTGTTTTTT. This chain joins TRBV18 and TRBJ1-4, with D unresolved. The CDR3 covers 12 residues. Germline values: CDR1 KGHSH, CDR2 LQKENI. Trimming cost V 0 bases and J 10 bases, with 6 bases left between them.

This CDR3 is CASSPGQSNTGELFF. CDR3 DNA: TGTGCCAGCTCACCGGGACAGTCGAACACCGGGGAGCTGTTTTTT. The rearrangement uses TRBV18 and TRBJ2-2; the match to TRBD1 covers 7 bases. J lost 0 bases, V lost 3 bases, and 1 base had no gene match. CDR3 size: 15 residues. CDR1 and CDR2 from the germline V gene are KGHSH and LQKENI.

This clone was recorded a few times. CDR3: CASNLPGKETQYF. The CDR3 DNA reads TGTGCCAGCAATCTCCCCGGGAAAGAGACCCAGTACTTC. This chain uses TRBV6-6 with TRBJ2-5; possible D gene TRBD2, 5 bases. Looked up from germline, CDR1 is MNHNY and CDR2 is SVGAGI (reference sequence). The V gene lost 7 bases and the J gene lost 3 bases, with 12 bases spanning the gap. This CDR3 region has 13 residues.